The 23 T cell receptor beta chains reported below all come from one sample, sequenced in a study of T cell responses to AZD1222 COVID-19 vaccine. Sequenced by immunoSEQ multiplex PCR; TCRdb stores in-frame clones only, minus some. Of 100,000 to 150,000 clones in the sample, roughly 91% were seen once. This specimen consisted of peripheral blood, obtained on day 0 of MenACWY control vaccination. The receptor source for this set is an adult in good health.

This sequence joins TRBV12-2 and TRBJ1-2; TRBD1 was called by the table and not checked on the DNA. TRBV12-2 is given as a pseudogene. This CDR3 region has 13 residues. CDR3 loop: CASHQTGDYGYTF. The CDR3 DNA sequence: TGTGCAAGTCACCAGACAGGGGACTATGGCTACACCTTC.

The chain recombines TRBV2 with TRBJ2-7, with TRBD2 matching 13 bases. V shed 7 bases, J shed 1 base, and the junction held 10 bases outside the gene matches. The CDR3 has 17 amino acids. Germline V lookup: CDR1 SNHLY, CDR2 FYNNEI. In DNA form, the CDR3 reads TGTGCCAGCACAACCCGGGGGACTAGCGGGATATCCTACGAGCAGTACTTC. It codes for CASTTRGTSGISYEQYF.

This chain's CDR3 is CASQVPSGNTIYF. The DNA of the CDR3 is TGTGCCAGCCAGGTCCCCTCCGGAAACACCATATATTTT. The chain employs TRBV6-5 and TRBJ1-3; D ambiguous. V was cut by 8 bases and J by 4 bases, with 12 bases left in between. This CDR3 contains 13 residues. Germline CDR1 MNHEY, CDR2 SVGAGI.

The V call is TRBV7-2, the J call TRBJ2-7; 7 nucleotides align to TRBD2. The CDR3 contains 16 residues. After removal of 1 base from V and 2 bases from J, the junction contained 8 bases not matched to a gene. The germline V gene has CDR1 SGHTA and CDR2 FQGNSA. For the CDR3, the DNA is TGTGCCAGCAGCTTAGTCAGCGGGATATCGACCTACGAGCAGTACTTC. It translates to CASSLVSGISTYEQYF.

V is TRBV28 and J is TRBJ1-1; a weak D match, TRBD1 (5 bases). Germline V CDR1 and CDR2: MDHEN, SYDVKM. V was cut by 3 bases and J by 11 bases, with 13 bases left in between. This CDR3 comprises 12 residues. The CDR3: CASSFQGGWAFF. The CDR3 DNA is TGTGCCAGCAGTTTCCAGGGTGGTTGGGCTTTCTTT. Based on the CDR3 plus reference TRBV28 and TRBJ1-1, the full variable domain is DVKVTQSSRYLVKRTGEKVFLECVQDMDHENMFWYRQDPGLGLRLIYFSYDVKMKEKGDIPEGYSVSREKKERFSLILESASTNQTSMYLCASSFQGGWAFFGQGTRLTVV.

The chain joins TRBV19 to TRBJ1-3, with D tentatively TRBD1 (5 bases). The CDR3 contains 16 residues. Germline V gene lookup returns CDR1 LNHDA and CDR2 SQIVND (reference sequence). V lost 1 base and J 1 base, leaving 11 bases between the germline ends. The CDR3: CASSIVTGLSGNTIYF. CDR3 bases: TGTGCCAGTAGTATAGTTACGGGACTATCTGGAAACACCATATATTTT. Variable domain in full (rest from reference TRBV19 and TRBJ1-3): DGGITQSPKYLFRKEGQNVTLSCEQNLNHDAMYWYRQDPGQGLRLIYYSQIVNDFQKGDIAEGYSVSREKKESFPLTVTSAQKNPTAFYLCASSIVTGLSGNTIYFGEGSWLTVV.

This rearrangement joins TRBV5-4 to TRBJ2-6; perhaps TRBD2 as D (7 bases). V was pared by 0 bases and J by 9 bases, with 10 bases between. This CDR3 contains 14 residues. Germline lookup yields CDR1 SGHNT and CDR2 YYREEE (reference sequence). CDR3 protein: CASSLAGGLNVLTF. CDR3 nucleotide sequence: TGTGCCAGCAGCTTGGCGGGGGGCCTCAACGTCCTGACTTTC.

J is TRBJ2-2 and V is TRBV6-5; D is uncertain. Germline-derived CDR1 and CDR2 are MNHEY and SVGAGI. CDR3 length equals 14 residues. The V and J ends lost 2 bases and 3 bases respectively, with 7 bases between them. For the CDR3, the DNA is TGTGCCAGCAGTTACGGGCACTACACCGGGGAGCTGTTTTTT. Protein: CASSYGHYTGELFF.

V and J are TRBV29-1 and TRBJ1-5, with D maybe TRBD1 (5 bases). Germline CDR1 and CDR2: SQVTM and ANQGSEA. V dropped 4 bases and J dropped 6 bases, with 13 bases sitting between them. This CDR3 comprises 13 residues. In nucleotides, the CDR3 is TGCAGCGTTGGGAAAGGGGCGGGTCAGCCCCAGCATTTT. Translated, it gives CSVGKGAGQPQHF. The variable domain in full, completed from reference TRBV29-1 and TRBJ1-5, reads SAVISQKPSRDICQRGTSLTIQCQVDSQVTMMFWYRQQPGQSLTLIATANQGSEATYESGFVIDKFPISRPNLTFSTLTVSNMSPEDSSIYLCSVGKGAGQPQHFGDGTRLSIL.

V is TRBV27 and J is TRBJ1-1; possible D gene TRBD1, 6 bases. CDR1 and CDR2 (germline): MNHEY, SMNVEV (reference sequence). The V end lost 1 base, the J end lost 0 bases, and 15 bases lay between the germline ends. The CDR3 is made up of 17 amino acids. CDR3 loop: CASSLYYGGGMNTEAFF. The CDR3 coding sequence is TGTGCCAGCAGTTTATACTACGGAGGGGGGATGAACACTGAAGCTTTCTTT.

This chain connects TRBV23-1 to TRBJ2-1, with D unclear. TRBV23-1 is flagged as an ORF with uncertain function. The CDR3 runs to 13 residues. The ends were cut back, 7 bases at V and 3 bases at J, with 10 bases in the middle. CDR3 sequence reads: CASIRIIYNEQFF. The CDR3 bases are TGCGCCAGCATCCGGATCATCTACAATGAGCAGTTCTTC.

This clone was found a few times. The J gene is TRBJ2-5, the V gene TRBV6-4; 12 bases map to TRBD1. The CDR3 runs 15 residues. V trimming: 3 bases; J trimming: 4 bases; junction bases outside the gene matches: 3. Looked up from germline, CDR1 is MRHNA and CDR2 is SNTAGT. Written as DNA, the CDR3 is TGTGCCAGCAGTGAGGGACAGGGGGCAGGAGAGACCCAGTACTTC. Translating it yields CASSEGQGAGETQYF.

V and J are TRBV27 and TRBJ2-5, with D possibly being TRBD1 (5 bases). CDR3 length: 13 amino acids. Trimming removed 3 bases at V and 5 bases at J, with 10 bases between. Germline CDR1 and CDR2: MNHEY and SMNVEV (reference sequence). The CDR3 sequence: CASSLLGPETQYF. The CDR3 region has the DNA TGTGCCAGCAGTTTGTTGGGGCCGGAGACCCAGTACTTC.

The rearrangement joins TRBV20-1 to TRBJ2-7; TRBD1 or TRBD2 may be the D gene (5 bases each). V was trimmed by 3 bases and J by 4 bases, leaving 16 bases between them. The CDR3 is 14 residues long. CDR1 DFQATT and CDR2 SNEGSKA come from the germline V gene (reference sequence). The CDR3 region has the DNA TGCAGTGCTAGTGAGGGTAGGGGTTCTTACGAGCAGTACTTC. This sequence encodes CSASEGRGSYEQYF.

V and J are TRBV14 and TRBJ2-7, with D hard to call. V lost 0 bases and J 4 bases, leaving 10 bases between the germline ends. Germline CDR1 reads SGHDN; CDR2 reads FVKESK. The CDR3 is 14 residues long. The CDR3 here is CASSQDLGVYEQYF. Here the CDR3 DNA reads TGTGCCAGCAGCCAAGATCTAGGAGTTTACGAGCAGTACTTC.

The chain has TRBV19 and TRBJ2-3; 8 bases map to TRBD1. Germline CDR1 is LNHDA and CDR2 is SQIVND (reference sequence). The CDR3 length is 14 residues. V shed 3 bases and J 4 bases; nucleotides not matched to a gene: 3. The CDR3, as DNA: TGTGCCAGTAGTATTTTACAGGGGGCAGATACGCAGTATTTT. Protein sequence: CASSILQGADTQYF. Full variable domain (remainder filled in from reference TRBV19 and TRBJ2-3): DGGITQSPKYLFRKEGQNVTLSCEQNLNHDAMYWYRQDPGQGLRLIYYSQIVNDFQKGDIAEGYSVSREKKESFPLTVTSAQKNPTAFYLCASSILQGADTQYFGPGTRLTVL.

This clone has a single count. The sample holds other DNA sequences that translate to the same CDR3. DNA for the CDR3: TGTGCCAGCAGCTTAGCAGAGAACACTGAAGCTTTCTTT. It specifies CASSLAENTEAFF. The chain has TRBV7-9 and TRBJ1-1, with D hard to call. The CDR3 spans 13 residues. The germline V and J ends were trimmed by 0 bases and 1 base, with 3 bases remaining between them. Germline lookup yields CDR1 SEHNR and CDR2 FQNEAQ (reference sequence).

V and J are TRBV7-9 and TRBJ1-6; 10 bases line up with TRBD1. V was clipped by 1 base and J by 10 bases; unmatched bases: 1. The CDR3 length is 14 residues. CDR1 and CDR2 from the germline V gene are SEHNR and FQNEAQ (reference sequence). For the CDR3, the DNA is TGTGCCAGCAGCTTAGGGACAGGGGGATCACCCCTCCACTTT. It specifies CASSLGTGGSPLHF.

The V and J genes are TRBV4-3 and TRBJ1-3; D remains unclear. This CDR3 is 14 amino acids long. V was trimmed by 1 base and J by 2 bases, leaving 6 bases between them. In germline, CDR1 is LGHNA, CDR2 YSLEER. CDR3 amino acids: CASSQAWAGNTIYF. The CDR3 DNA follows: TGCGCCAGCAGCCAAGCATGGGCTGGAAACACCATATATTTT.

The chain has TRBV11-2 and TRBJ1-3; D might be TRBD1 (6 bases). In germline, CDR1 is SGHAT, CDR2 FQNNGV. There are 16 residues in the CDR3. Trimming pared 1 base from V and 4 bases from J, leaving 14 bases between. CDR3 DNA sequence: TGTGCCAGCAGCTTAGGCCAGGGGCGCCGGGGAAACACCATATATTTT. It codes for CASSLGQGRRGNTIYF.

The V and J genes are TRBV27 and TRBJ2-1; D remains ambiguous. This CDR3 is 15 amino acids long. V was shortened by 3 bases and J by 5 bases, with 14 bases between the two germline ends. CDR1 is MNHEY, CDR2 SMNVEV, per germline (reference sequence). This chain's CDR3 is CASSFRPKPDNEQFF. In DNA form, the CDR3 reads TGTGCCAGCAGTTTCAGACCGAAACCCGACAATGAGCAGTTCTTC.

V and J are TRBV25-1 and TRBJ2-1, with 9 bases fitting TRBD2. CDR3 length equals 16 residues. Trimming at V came to 7 bases and at J to 3 bases, leaving 10 bases not matched to a gene. Germline CDR1 and CDR2: MGHDK and SYGVNS. Here the CDR3 reads CASTPRVAGVYNEQFF. The CDR3 DNA reads as TGTGCCAGCACCCCCAGGGTAGCGGGAGTCTACAATGAGCAGTTCTTC.

This chain links TRBV7-9 with TRBJ2-1; 8 nucleotides align to TRBD2. J gave up 4 bases and V 4 bases, and 9 bases lay outside the gene matches. This CDR3 is built from 16 residues. Germline V gene sequence: CDR1 SEHNR, CDR2 FQNEAQ (reference sequence). In DNA form, the CDR3 reads TGTGCCAGCAGCTCCGGCGGGAGGCGACCATACAATGAGCAGTTCTTC. It specifies CASSSGGRRPYNEQFF. Full variable domain (missing parts from reference TRBV7-9 and TRBJ2-1): DTGVSQNPRHKITKRGQNVTFRCDPISEHNRLYWYRQTLGQGPEFLTYFQNEAQLEKSRLLSDRFSAERPKGSFSTLEIQRTEQGDSAMYLCASSSGGRRPYNEQFFGPGTRLTVL.